Described below is a single T cell receptor (beta chain) sequence and its context. The V gene's germline CDR1 is MNHNS and CDR2 SASEGT. The CDR3 has 13 amino acids. V shed 2 bases and J shed 3 bases, with 7 bases lying between them. This specimen comes from a study of T cell repertoires in aging, cancer and after chemotherapy. A mixed TRB-A/B primer pool amplified rearranged TRB by multiplex touch-down PCR. TCRdb fed the multiplex PCR reads into MiXCR, producing one record per CDR3 protein. The sample yields around 13,000 distinct CDR3 sequences, about 40% seen once. The template was genomic DNA from peripheral blood, not RNA.

This receptor was identified in a human donor in good health. The donor label of this sample is uncertain. V gene TRBV6-1 combines with J gene TRBJ1-2; D is uncertain. Sequenced: blood. The CDR3 reads CASSESGHYGYTF. CDR3 DNA sequence: TGTGCCAGCAGTGAATCTGGGCACTATGGCTACACCTTC.